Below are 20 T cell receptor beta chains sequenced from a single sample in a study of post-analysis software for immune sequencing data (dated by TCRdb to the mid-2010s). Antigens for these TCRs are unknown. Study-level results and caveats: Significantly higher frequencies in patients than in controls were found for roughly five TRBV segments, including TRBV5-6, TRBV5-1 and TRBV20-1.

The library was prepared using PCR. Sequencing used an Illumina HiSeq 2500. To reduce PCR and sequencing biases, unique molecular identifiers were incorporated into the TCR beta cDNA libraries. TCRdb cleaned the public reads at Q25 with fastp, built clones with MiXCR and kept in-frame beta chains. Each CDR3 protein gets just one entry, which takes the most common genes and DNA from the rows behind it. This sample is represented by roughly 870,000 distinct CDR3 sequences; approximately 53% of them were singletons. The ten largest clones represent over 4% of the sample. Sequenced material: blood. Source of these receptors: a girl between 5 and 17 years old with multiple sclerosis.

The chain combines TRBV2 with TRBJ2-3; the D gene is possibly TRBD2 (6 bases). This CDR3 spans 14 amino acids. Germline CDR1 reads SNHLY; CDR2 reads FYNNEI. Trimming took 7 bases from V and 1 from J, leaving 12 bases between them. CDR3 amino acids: CASMGLLGTDTQYF. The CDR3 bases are TGTGCCAGCATGGGACTCCTGGGCACAGATACGCAGTATTTT. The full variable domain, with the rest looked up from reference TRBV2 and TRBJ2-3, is EPEVTQTPSHQVTQMGQEVILRCVPISNHLYFYWYRQILGQKVEFLVSFYNNEISEKSEIFDDQFSVERPDGSNFTLKIRSTKLEDSAMYFCASMGLLGTDTQYFGPGTRLTVL.

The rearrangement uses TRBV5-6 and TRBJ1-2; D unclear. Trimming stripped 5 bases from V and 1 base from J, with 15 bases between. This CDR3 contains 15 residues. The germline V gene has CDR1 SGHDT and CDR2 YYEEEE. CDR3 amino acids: CASRLRRTLNYGYTF. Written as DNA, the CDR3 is TGTGCCAGCAGATTGAGACGGACGCTTAACTATGGCTACACCTTC.

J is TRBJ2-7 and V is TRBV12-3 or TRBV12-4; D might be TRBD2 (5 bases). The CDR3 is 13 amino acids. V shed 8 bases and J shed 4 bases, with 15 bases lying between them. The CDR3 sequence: CASAGLRGYEQYF. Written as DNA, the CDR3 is TGTGCCAGCGCTGGGCTACGGGGTTACGAGCAGTACTTC.

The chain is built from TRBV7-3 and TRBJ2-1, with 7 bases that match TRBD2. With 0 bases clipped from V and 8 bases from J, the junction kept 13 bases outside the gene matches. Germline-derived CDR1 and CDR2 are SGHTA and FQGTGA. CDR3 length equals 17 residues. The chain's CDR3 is CASSLTGLAGVGDEQFF. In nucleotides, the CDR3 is TGTGCCAGCAGCTTAACAGGGCTGGCGGGAGTGGGAGATGAGCAGTTCTTC.

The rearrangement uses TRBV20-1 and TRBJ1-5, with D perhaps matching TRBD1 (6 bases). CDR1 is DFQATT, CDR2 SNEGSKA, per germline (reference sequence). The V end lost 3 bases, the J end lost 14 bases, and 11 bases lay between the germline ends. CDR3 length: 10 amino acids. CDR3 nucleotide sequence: TGCAGTGCTAGTCGGGGGGCCGAGCATTTT. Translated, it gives CSASRGAEHF.

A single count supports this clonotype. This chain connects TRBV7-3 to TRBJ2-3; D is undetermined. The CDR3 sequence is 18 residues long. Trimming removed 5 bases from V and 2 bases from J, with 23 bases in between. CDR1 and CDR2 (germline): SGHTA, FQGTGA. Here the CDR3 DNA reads TGTGCCAGCAGCCTAGGAAGAGCCGGTCGCTCCGACACAGATACGCAGTATTTT. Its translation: CASSLGRAGRSDTDTQYF. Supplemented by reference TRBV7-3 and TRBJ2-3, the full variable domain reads GAGVSQTPSNKVTEKGKYVELRCDPISGHTALYWYRQSLGQGPEFLIYFQGTGAADDSGLPNDRFFAVRPEGSVSTLKIQRTERGDSAVYLCASSLGRAGRSDTDTQYFGPGTRLTVL.

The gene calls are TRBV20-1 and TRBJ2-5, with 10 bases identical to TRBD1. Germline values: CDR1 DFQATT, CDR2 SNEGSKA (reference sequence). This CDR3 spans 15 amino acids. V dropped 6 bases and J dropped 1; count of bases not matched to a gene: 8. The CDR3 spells CSARPGQGLQETQYF. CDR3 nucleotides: TGCAGTGCGAGACCGGGACAGGGGCTCCAAGAGACCCAGTACTTC.

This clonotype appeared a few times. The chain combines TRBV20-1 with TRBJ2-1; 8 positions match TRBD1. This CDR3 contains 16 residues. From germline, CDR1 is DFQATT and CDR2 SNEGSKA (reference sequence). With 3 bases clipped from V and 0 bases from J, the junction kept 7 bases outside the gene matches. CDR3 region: CSARRQGYHSYNEQFF. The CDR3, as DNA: TGCAGTGCTAGGCGACAGGGGTATCACTCCTACAATGAGCAGTTCTTC.

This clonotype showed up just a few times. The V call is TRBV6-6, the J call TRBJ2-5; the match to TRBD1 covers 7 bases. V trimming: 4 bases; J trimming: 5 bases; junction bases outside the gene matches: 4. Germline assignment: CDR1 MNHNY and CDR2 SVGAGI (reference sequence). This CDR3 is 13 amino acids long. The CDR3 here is CASSSGTAETQYF. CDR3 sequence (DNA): TGTGCCAGCAGTTCCGGGACAGCTGAGACCCAGTACTTC.

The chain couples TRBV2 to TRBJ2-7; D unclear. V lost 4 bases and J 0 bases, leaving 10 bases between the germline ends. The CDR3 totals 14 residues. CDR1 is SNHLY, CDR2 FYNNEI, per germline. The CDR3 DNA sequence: TGTGCCAGCAGTGGGTCACGTATCTCCTACGAGCAGTACTTC. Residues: CASSGSRISYEQYF.

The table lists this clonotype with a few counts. In DNA form, the CDR3 reads TGTGCCAGCAGCCAAGATCGAGCCTACGTCCACGAGCAGTACTTC. It specifies CASSQDRAYVHEQYF. The rearrangement links TRBV14 to TRBJ2-7; D is uncertain. This CDR3 region has 15 residues. Trimming stripped 0 bases from V and 5 bases from J, with 14 bases between. CDR1 is SGHDN and CDR2 is FVKESK in the germline V gene. The full variable domain, rest sourced from reference TRBV14 and TRBJ2-7, is EAGVTQFPSHSVIEKGQTVTLRCDPISGHDNLYWYRRVMGKEIKFLLHFVKESKQDESGMPNNRFLAERTGGTYSTLKVQPAELEDSGVYFCASSQDRAYVHEQYFGPGTRLTVT.

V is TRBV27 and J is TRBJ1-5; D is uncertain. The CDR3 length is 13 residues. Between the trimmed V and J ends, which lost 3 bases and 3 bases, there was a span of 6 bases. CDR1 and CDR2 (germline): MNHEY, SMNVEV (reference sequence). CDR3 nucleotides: TGTGCCAGCAGTTTTAACTTCAATCAGCCCCAGCATTTT. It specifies CASSFNFNQPQHF.

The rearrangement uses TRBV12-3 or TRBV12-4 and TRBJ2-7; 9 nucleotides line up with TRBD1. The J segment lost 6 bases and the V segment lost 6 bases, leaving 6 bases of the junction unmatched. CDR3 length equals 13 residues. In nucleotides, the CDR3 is TGTGCCAGCAGGTCGACAGGGGGTGGCGAGCAGTACTTC. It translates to CASRSTGGGEQYF.

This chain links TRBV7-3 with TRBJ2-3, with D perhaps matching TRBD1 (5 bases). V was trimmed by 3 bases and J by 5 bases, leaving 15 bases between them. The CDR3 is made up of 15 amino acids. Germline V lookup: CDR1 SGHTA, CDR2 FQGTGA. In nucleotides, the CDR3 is TGTGCCAGCAGCTTGATGGGGCCTTTAGGAGATACGCAGTATTTT. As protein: CASSLMGPLGDTQYF.

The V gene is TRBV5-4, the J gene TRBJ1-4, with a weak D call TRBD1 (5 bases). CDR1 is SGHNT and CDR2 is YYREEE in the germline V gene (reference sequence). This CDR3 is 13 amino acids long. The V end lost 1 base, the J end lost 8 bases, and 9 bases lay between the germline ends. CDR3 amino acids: CASSLQGLEKLFF. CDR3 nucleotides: TGTGCCAGCAGCTTGCAGGGTTTGGAAAAACTGTTTTTT.

The CDR3 protein is CASSRREGINGYTF. The CDR3 DNA is TGTGCCAGCAGCCGACGCGAAGGGATTAATGGCTACACCTTC. This rearrangement joins TRBV3-1 to TRBJ1-2; D is ambiguous. Deletions cut 4 bases from V and 6 bases from J, with 15 bases between. CDR1 and CDR2 from the germline V gene are LGHDT and YNNKEL (reference sequence). This CDR3 has 14 amino acids. Based on the CDR3 plus reference TRBV3-1 and TRBJ1-2, the full variable domain is DTAVSQTPKYLVTQMGNDKSIKCEQNLGHDTMYWYKQDSKKFLKIMFSYNNKELIINETVPNRFSPKSPDKAHLNLHINSLELGDSAVYFCASSRREGINGYTFGSGTRLTVV.

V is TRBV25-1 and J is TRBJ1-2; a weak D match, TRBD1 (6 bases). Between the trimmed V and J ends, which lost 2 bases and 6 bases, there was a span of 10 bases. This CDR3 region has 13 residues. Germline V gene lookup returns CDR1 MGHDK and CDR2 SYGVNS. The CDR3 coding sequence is TGTGCCAGCAGTGAAAATACAGGGAATGGCTACACCTTC. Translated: CASSENTGNGYTF.

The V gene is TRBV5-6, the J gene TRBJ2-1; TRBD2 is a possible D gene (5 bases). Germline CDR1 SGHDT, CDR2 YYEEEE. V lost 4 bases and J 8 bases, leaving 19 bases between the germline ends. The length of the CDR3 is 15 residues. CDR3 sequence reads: CASSATNPVGYEQFF. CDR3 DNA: TGTGCCAGCAGCGCGACTAACCCGGTGGGCTATGAGCAGTTCTTC.

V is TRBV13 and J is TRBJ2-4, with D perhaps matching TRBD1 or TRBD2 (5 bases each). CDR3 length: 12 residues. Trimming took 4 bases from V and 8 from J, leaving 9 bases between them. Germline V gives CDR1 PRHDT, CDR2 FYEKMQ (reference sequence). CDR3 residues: CASSSLGHIQYF. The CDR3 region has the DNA TGTGCCAGCAGCTCCTTGGGACACATTCAGTACTTC.

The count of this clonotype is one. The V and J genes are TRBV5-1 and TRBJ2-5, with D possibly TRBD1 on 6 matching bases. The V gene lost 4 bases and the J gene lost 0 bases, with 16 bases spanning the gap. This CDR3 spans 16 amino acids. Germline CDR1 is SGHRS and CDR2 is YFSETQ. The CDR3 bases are TGCGCCAGCAGCCCCGGACAGCCAGGGTACCAAGAGACCCAGTACTTC. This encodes CASSPGQPGYQETQYF.